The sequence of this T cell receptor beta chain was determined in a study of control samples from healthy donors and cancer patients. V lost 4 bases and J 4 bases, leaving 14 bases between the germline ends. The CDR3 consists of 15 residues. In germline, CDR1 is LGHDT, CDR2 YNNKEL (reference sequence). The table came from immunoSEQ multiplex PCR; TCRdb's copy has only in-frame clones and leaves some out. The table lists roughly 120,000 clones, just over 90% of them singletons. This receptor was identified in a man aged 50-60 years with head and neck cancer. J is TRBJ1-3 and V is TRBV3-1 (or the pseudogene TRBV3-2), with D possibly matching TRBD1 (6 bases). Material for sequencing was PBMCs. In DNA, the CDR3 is TGTGCCAGCAGCCGGACAGCGCCTCAAGGAAACACCATATATTTT. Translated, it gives CASSRTAPQGNTIYF.